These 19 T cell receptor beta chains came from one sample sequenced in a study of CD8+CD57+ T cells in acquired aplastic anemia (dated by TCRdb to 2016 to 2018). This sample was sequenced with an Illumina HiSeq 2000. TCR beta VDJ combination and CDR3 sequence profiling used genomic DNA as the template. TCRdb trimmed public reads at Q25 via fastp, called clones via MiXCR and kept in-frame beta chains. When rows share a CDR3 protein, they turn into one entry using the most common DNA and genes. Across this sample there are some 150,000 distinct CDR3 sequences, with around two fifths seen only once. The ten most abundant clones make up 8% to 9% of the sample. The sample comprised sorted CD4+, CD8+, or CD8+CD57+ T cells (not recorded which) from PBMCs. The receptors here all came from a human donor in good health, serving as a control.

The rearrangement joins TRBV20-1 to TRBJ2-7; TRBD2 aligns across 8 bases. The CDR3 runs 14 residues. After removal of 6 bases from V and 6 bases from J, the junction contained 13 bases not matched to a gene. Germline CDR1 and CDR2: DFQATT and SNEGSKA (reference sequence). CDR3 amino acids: CSASSAGLGREQYF. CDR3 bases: TGCAGTGCCAGCAGCGCGGGACTAGGGCGCGAGCAGTACTTC.

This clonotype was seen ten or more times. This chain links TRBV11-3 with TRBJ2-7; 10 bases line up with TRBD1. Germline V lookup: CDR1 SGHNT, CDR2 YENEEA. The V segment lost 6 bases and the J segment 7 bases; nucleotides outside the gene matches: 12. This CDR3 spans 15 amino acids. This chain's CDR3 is CASRPTGGSLEEQYF. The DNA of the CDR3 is TGTGCCAGCAGGCCGACAGGGGGCAGCTTGGAGGAGCAGTACTTC.

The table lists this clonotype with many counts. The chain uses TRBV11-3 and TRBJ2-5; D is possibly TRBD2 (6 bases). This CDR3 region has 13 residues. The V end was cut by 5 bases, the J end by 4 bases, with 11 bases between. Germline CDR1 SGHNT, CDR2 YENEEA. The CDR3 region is CASSLPGGETQYF. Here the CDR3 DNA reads TGTGCCAGCAGCCTCCCCGGGGGAGAGACCCAGTACTTC. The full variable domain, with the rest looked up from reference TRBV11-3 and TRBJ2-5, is EAGVVQSPRYKIIEKKQPVAFWCNPISGHNTLYWYLQNLGQGPELLIRYENEEAVDDSQLPKDRFSAERLKGVDSTLKIQPAELGDSAVYLCASSLPGGETQYFGPGTRLLVL.

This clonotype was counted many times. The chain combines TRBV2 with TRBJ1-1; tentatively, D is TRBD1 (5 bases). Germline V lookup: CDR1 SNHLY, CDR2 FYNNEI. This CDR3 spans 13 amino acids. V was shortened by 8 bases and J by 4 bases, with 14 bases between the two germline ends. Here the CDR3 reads CASELGGGTEAFF. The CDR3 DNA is TGTGCCAGCGAACTGGGGGGAGGCACTGAAGCTTTCTTT.

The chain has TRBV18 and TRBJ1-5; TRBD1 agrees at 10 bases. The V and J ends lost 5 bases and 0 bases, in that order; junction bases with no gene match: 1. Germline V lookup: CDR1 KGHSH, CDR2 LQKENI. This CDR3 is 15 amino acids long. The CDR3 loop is CASSGQGGSNQPQHF. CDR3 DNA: TGTGCCAGCTCAGGACAGGGGGGTAGCAATCAGCCCCAGCATTTT. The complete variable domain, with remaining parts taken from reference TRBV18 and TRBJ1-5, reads NAGVMQNPRHLVRRRGQEARLRCSPMKGHSHVYWYRQLPEEGLKFMVYLQKENIIDESGMPKERFSAEFPKEGPSILRIQQVVRGDSAAYFCASSGQGGSNQPQHFGDGTRLSIL.

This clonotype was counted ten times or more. Here the CDR3 reads CASALDNEQFF. CDR3 nucleotides: TGCGCCAGCGCGCTAGACAATGAGCAGTTCTTC. The chain is built from TRBV10-2 and TRBJ2-1, with D unresolved. V was clipped by 8 bases and J by 5 bases, with 7 bases between them. Germline V gene sequence: CDR1 WSHSY, CDR2 SAAADI. CDR3 length: 11 amino acids.

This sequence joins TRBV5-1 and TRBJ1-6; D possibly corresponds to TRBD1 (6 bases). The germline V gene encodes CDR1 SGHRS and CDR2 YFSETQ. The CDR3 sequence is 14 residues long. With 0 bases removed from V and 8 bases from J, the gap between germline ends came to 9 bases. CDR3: CASSLGTEDSPLHF. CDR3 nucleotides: TGCGCCAGCAGCTTGGGGACAGAAGATTCACCCCTCCACTTT. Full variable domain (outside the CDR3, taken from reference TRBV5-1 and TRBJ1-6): KAGVTQTPRYLIKTRGQQVTLSCSPISGHRSVSWYQQTPGQGLQFLFEYFSETQRNKGNFPGRFSGRQFSNSRSEMNVSTLELGDSALYLCASSLGTEDSPLHFGNGTRLTVT.

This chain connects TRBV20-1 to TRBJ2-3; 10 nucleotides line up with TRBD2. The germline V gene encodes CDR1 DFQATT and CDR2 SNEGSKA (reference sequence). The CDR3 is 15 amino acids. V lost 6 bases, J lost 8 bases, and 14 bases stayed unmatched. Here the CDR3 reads CSARPTSGRAGTQYF. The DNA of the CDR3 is TGCAGTGCCAGACCTACCAGCGGGAGGGCCGGTACGCAGTATTTT.

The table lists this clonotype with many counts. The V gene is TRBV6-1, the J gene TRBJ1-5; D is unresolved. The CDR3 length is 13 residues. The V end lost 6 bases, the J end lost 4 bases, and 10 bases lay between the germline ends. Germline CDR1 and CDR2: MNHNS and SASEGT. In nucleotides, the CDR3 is TGTGCCAGCAGGGCACGTGAAAATCAGCCCCAGCATTTT. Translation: CASRARENQPQHF.

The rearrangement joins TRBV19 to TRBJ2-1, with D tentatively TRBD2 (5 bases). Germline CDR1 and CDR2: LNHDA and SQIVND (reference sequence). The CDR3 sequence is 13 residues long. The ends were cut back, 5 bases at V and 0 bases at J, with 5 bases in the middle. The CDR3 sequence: CASSGSSYNEQFF. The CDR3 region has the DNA TGTGCCAGTAGTGGGAGCTCCTACAATGAGCAGTTCTTC.

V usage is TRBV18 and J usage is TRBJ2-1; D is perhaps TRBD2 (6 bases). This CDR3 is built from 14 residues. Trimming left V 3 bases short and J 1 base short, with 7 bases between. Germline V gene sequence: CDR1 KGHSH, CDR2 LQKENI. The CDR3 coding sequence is TGTGCCAGCTCACCTGGGGGGTCCTACAATGAGCAGTTCTTC. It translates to CASSPGGSYNEQFF. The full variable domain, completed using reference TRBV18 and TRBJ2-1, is NAGVMQNPRHLVRRRGQEARLRCSPMKGHSHVYWYRQLPEEGLKFMVYLQKENIIDESGMPKERFSAEFPKEGPSILRIQQVVRGDSAAYFCASSPGGSYNEQFFGPGTRLTVL.

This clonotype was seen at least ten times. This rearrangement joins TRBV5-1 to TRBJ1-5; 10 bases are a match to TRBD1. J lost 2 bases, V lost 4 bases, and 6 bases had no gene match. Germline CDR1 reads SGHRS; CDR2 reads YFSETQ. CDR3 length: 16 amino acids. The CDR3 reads CASSVGTGAGNQPQHF. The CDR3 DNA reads TGCGCCAGCAGCGTAGGGACAGGGGCGGGCAATCAGCCCCAGCATTTT.

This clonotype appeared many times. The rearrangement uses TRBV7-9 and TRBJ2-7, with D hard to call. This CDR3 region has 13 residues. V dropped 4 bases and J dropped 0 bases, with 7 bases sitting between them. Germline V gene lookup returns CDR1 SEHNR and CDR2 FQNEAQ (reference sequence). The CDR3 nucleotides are TGTGCCAGCAGCTCAGGTAGCTCCTACGAGCAGTACTTC. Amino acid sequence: CASSSGSSYEQYF.

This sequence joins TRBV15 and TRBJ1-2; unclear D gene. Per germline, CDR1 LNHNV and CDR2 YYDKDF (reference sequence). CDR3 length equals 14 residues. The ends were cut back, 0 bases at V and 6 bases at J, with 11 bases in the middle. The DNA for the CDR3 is TGTGCCACCAGCAGAGATATGGCAGCCGATGGCTACACCTTC. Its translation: CATSRDMAADGYTF.

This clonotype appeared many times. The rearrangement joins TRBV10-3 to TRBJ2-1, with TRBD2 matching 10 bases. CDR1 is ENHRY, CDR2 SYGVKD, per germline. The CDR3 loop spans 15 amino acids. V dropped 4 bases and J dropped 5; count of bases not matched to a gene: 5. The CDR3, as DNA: TGTGCCATCAGTGCACTAGCGGGGCGGGACAATGAGCAGTTCTTC. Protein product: CAISALAGRDNEQFF.

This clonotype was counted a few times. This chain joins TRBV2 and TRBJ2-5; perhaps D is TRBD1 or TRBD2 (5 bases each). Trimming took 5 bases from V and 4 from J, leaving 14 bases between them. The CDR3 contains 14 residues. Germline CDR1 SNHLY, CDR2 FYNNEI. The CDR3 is CASSRGDLGETQYF. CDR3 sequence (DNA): TGTGCCAGCAGTAGAGGGGATTTGGGAGAGACCCAGTACTTC.

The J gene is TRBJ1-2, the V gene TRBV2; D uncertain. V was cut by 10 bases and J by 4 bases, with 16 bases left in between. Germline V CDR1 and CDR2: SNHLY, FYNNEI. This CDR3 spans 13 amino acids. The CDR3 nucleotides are TGTGCCACCAACCCCCGTAGGAGCTATGGCTACACCTTC. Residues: CATNPRRSYGYTF.

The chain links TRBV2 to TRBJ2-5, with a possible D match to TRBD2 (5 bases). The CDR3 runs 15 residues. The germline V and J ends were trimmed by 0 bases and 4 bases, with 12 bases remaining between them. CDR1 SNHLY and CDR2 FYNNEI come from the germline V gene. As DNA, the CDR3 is TGTGCCAGCAGTGAAGCGGGCGGGTGGGGAGAGACCCAGTACTTC. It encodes CASSEAGGWGETQYF. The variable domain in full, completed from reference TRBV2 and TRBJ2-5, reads EPEVTQTPSHQVTQMGQEVILRCVPISNHLYFYWYRQILGQKVEFLVSFYNNEISEKSEIFDDQFSVERPDGSNFTLKIRSTKLEDSAMYFCASSEAGGWGETQYFGPGTRLLVL.

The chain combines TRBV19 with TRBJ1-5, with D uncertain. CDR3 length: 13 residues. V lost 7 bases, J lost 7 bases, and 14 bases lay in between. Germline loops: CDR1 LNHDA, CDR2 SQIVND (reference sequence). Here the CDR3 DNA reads TGTGCCAGTAACCGTCCAGCACAACAGCCCCAGCATTTT. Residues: CASNRPAQQPQHF. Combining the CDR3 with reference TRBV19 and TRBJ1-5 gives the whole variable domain DGGITQSPKYLFRKEGQNVTLSCEQNLNHDAMYWYRQDPGQGLRLIYYSQIVNDFQKGDIAEGYSVSREKKESFPLTVTSAQKNPTAFYLCASNRPAQQPQHFGDGTRLSIL.